This passage covers 8 T cell receptor beta chains from one sample sequenced in a study of blood T cell repertoires in COVID-19. Assay: immunoSEQ multiplex PCR; the TCRdb copy retains only in-frame clones and omits some. The sample carries around 150,000 clones, 70% to 90% recorded once. Sequencing was carried out using peripheral blood. The receptors were gathered from a man aged 40-49 years with acute or convalescent COVID-19.

The chain employs TRBV5-1 and TRBJ1-1; D gene uncertain. The CDR3 sequence is 15 residues long. From germline, CDR1 is SGHRS and CDR2 YFSETQ. V lost 4 bases and J lost 0, with 13 bases in between. The DNA of the CDR3 is TGCGCCAGCAGCGATCCGAAAAAGCTGAACACTGAAGCTTTCTTT. This translates into CASSDPKKLNTEAFF.

The V and J genes are TRBV6-4 and TRBJ2-2; 11 positions agree with TRBD1. Germline V gene lookup returns CDR1 MRHNA and CDR2 SNTAGT. The junction had 8 bases not matched to a gene; V was cut back by 5 bases and J by 3 bases. The CDR3 has 17 residues. The CDR3 nucleotides read TGTGCCAGCAGTCATCTCCCGGGACAGGGGGACACCGGGGAGCTGTTTTTT. Its protein product is CASSHLPGQGDTGELFF.

V is TRBV19 and J is TRBJ1-6; TRBD1 aligns across 9 bases. V was pared by 4 bases and J by 10 bases, with 8 bases of the junction left unmatched. This CDR3 contains 15 residues. Looked up from germline, CDR1 is LNHDA and CDR2 is SQIVND (reference sequence). CDR3 nucleotide sequence: TGTGCCAGTAGTAGACCGGGACAGGGAGTGTCACCCCTCCACTTT. It encodes CASSRPGQGVSPLHF.

J is TRBJ2-3 and V is TRBV5-1; the D gene is possibly TRBD1 (5 bases). Between the trimmed V and J ends, which lost 6 bases and 0 bases, there was a span of 11 bases. Germline values: CDR1 SGHRS, CDR2 YFSETQ. CDR3 length: 14 residues. The chain's CDR3 is CASKGAISTDTQYF. In DNA, the CDR3 is TGCGCCAGCAAAGGGGCTATTAGCACAGATACGCAGTATTTT. Filled out from reference TRBV5-1 and TRBJ2-3, the complete variable domain reads KAGVTQTPRYLIKTRGQQVTLSCSPISGHRSVSWYQQTPGQGLQFLFEYFSETQRNKGNFPGRFSGRQFSNSRSEMNVSTLELGDSALYLCASKGAISTDTQYFGPGTRLTVL.

V gene TRBV7-2 combines with J gene TRBJ1-4; 7 bases agree with TRBD1. V lost 4 bases and J lost 3; bases outside the gene matches: 5. The germline gives CDR1 SGHTA, CDR2 FQGNSA. The length of the CDR3 is 15 residues. The CDR3 region is CASSSEGAPNEKLFF. The CDR3 DNA is TGTGCCAGCAGCTCCGAGGGGGCACCTAATGAAAAACTGTTTTTT.

The chain uses TRBV30 and TRBJ2-1; 8 bases map to TRBD1. J lost 5 bases, V lost 4 bases, and 10 bases had no gene match. Germline V CDR1 and CDR2: GTSNPN, SVGIG (reference sequence). The CDR3 length is 15 residues. The chain's CDR3 is CAWTGQGFGHNEQFF. The DNA of the CDR3 is TGTGCCTGGACAGGACAGGGTTTTGGGCACAATGAGCAGTTCTTC.

The chain recombines TRBV27 with TRBJ2-3, with D maybe TRBD1 (5 bases). The ends were cut back, 5 bases at V and 2 bases at J, with 17 bases in the middle. From germline, CDR1 is MNHEY and CDR2 SMNVEV (reference sequence). The CDR3 covers 16 residues. The CDR3: CASSPRQSLPTDTQYF. The CDR3 region has the DNA TGTGCCAGCAGTCCCCGACAGAGCTTACCCACAGATACGCAGTATTTT.

The chain joins TRBV6-5 to TRBJ1-5; 7 positions match TRBD1. The CDR3 runs to 12 residues. With V trimmed by 5 bases and J by 6 bases, 1 base remained unmatched. Germline CDR1 is MNHEY and CDR2 is SVGAGI. The DNA for the CDR3 is TGTGCCAGCAGTACAGGGGTTCAGCCCCAGCATTTT. Its translation: CASSTGVQPQHF.